Sequencing of this TCR beta chain was carried out in a study of vaccination and CD4 T cells after COVID-19. Study information: Post-diagnosis, post-COVID samples were collected after a median approximately 92 days, ranging 35 to 161. The post-vaccine samples came a median around 72 days after dose two (range 14 to 241). Cellular stimulation was performed using overlapping spike peptides derived from SARS-CoV-2, HCoV-NL63, HCoV-OC43 and HCoV-229E.

This CDR3 is 15 amino acids long. Germline V CDR1 and CDR2: MNHEY, SMNVEV (reference sequence). The V and J ends lost 6 bases and 5 bases respectively, with 18 bases between them. Sequencing of DNA taken from cultured CD4+ T cells relied on the Oncomine TCR Beta short-read assay. Each CDR3 protein gets one entry after TCRdb re-called the PCR reads with MiXCR. The sample shows about 24,000 distinct CDR3 sequences, around 45% of them seen only once. As to treatment: roughly 11-day PBMC culture with coronavirus spike peptide pools or control peptides (ViraFEST assay). Some 2.2 million PBMCs were grown per well alongside roughly 10 IU/ml IL-2 and roughly 9.3 ug/ml peptide pools. This clonotype was seen more than once but under ten times. Its antigen is unidentified.

Sequencing was done on a sample of CD4+ T cells from blood, cultured in vitro. The chain combines TRBV27 with TRBJ2-3; perhaps TRBD1 as D (6 bases). The clonotype originates from a human donor who had recovered from COVID-19. The CDR3 DNA is TGTGCCAGCAGCAATTGGGGGCAGCCTGTAGATACGCAGTATTTT. This gives the protein CASSNWGQPVDTQYF.